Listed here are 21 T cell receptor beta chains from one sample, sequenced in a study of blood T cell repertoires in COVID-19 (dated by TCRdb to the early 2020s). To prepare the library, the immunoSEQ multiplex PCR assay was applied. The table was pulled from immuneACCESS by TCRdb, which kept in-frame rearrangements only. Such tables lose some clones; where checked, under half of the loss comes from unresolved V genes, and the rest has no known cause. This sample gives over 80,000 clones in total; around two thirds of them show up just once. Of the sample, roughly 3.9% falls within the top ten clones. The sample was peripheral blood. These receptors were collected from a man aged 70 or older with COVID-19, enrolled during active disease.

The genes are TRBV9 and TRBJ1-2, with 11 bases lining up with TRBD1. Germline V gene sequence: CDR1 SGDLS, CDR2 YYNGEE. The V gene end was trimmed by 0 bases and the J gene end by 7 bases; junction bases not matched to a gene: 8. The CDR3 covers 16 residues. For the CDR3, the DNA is TGTGCCAGCAGCGTAGACACAGGACAGGGGGCAAGTGGCTACACCTTC. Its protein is CASSVDTGQGASGYTF.

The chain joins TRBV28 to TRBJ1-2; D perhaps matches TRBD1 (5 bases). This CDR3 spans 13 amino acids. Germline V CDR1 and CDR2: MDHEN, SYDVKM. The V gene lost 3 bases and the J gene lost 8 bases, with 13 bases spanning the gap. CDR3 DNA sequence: TGTGCCAGCAGTTTTGGAGGGGCGCTGGGCTACACCTTC. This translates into CASSFGGALGYTF.

The CDR3, as DNA: TGTGCCAGCACCGCCCGGGGGGGCTACACCTTC. Translated, it gives CASTARGGYTF. This chain joins TRBV28 and TRBJ1-2, with D possibly being TRBD1 (5 bases). Germline V gene sequence: CDR1 MDHEN, CDR2 SYDVKM. Trimming cost V 7 bases and J 8 bases, with 11 bases left between them. The CDR3 has 11 amino acids.

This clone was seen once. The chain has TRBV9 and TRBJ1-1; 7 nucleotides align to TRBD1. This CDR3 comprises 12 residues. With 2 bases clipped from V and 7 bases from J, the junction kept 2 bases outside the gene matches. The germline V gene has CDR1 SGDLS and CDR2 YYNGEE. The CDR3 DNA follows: TGTGCCAGCAGCGTCCGGGACAGTGAAGCTTTCTTT. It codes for CASSVRDSEAFF.

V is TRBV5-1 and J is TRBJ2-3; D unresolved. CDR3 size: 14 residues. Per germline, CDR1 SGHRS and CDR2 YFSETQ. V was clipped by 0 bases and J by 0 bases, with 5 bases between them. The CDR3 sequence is CASSLVTSTDTQYF. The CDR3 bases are TGCGCCAGCAGCTTGGTAACTAGCACAGATACGCAGTATTTT.

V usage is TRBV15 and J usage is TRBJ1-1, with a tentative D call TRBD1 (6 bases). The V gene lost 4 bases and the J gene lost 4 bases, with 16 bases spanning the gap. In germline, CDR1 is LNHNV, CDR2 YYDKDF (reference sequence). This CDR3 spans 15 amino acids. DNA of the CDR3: TGTGCCACCAGCACTTTAGGGACAATACCCACTGAAGCTTTCTTT. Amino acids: CATSTLGTIPTEAFF.

In nucleotides, the CDR3 is TGTGCCAGCAGTACCCGACTAGCGCGTTACTCCTACAATGAGCAGTTCTTC. This gives the protein CASSTRLARYSYNEQFF. The rearrangement uses TRBV28 and TRBJ2-1; 8 bases align to TRBD2. The CDR3 sequence is 17 residues long. V was clipped by 5 bases and J by 0 bases; unmatched bases: 9. The germline V gene encodes CDR1 MDHEN and CDR2 SYDVKM.

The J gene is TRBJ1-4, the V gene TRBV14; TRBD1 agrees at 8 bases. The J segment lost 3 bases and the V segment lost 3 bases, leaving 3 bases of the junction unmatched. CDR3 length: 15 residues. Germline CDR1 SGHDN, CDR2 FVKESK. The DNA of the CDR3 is TGTGCCAGCAGCCAGCCGACAGGGGCTAATGAAAAACTGTTTTTT. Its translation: CASSQPTGANEKLFF. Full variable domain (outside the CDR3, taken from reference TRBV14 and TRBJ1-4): EAGVTQFPSHSVIEKGQTVTLRCDPISGHDNLYWYRRVMGKEIKFLLHFVKESKQDESGMPNNRFLAERTGGTYSTLKVQPAELEDSGVYFCASSQPTGANEKLFFGSGTQLSVL.

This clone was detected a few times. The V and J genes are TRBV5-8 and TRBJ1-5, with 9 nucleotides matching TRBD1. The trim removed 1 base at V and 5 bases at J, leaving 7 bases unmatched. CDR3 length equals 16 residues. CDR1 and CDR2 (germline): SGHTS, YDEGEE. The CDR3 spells CASSLPYGTGYQPQHF. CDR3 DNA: TGTGCCAGCAGCTTGCCATACGGGACAGGGTATCAGCCCCAGCATTTT. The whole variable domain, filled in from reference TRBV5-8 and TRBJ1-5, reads EAGVTQSPTHLIKTRGQQATLRCSPISGHTSVYWYQQALGLGLQFLLWYDEGEERNRGNFPPRFSGRQFPNYSSELNVNALELEDSALYLCASSLPYGTGYQPQHFGDGTRLSIL.

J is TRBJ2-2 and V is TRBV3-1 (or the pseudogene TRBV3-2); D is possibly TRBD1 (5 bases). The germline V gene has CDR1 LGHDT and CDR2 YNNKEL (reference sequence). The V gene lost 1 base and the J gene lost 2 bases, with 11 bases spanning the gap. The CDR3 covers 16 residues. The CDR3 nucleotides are TGTGCCAGCAGCCAAGTGAAGGGGATCAACACCGGGGAGCTGTTTTTT. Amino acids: CASSQVKGINTGELFF.

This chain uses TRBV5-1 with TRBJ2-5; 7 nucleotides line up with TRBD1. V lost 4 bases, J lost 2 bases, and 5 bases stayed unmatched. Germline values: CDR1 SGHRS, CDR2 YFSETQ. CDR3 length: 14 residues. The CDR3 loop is CASSTTGRQETQYF. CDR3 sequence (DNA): TGCGCCAGCAGCACGACAGGGCGTCAAGAGACCCAGTACTTC.

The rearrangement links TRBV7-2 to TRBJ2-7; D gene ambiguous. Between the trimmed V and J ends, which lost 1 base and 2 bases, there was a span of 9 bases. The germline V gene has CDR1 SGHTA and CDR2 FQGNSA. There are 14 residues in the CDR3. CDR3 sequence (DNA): TGTGCCAGCAGCTTAGGAGGTGGCGCCTACGAGCAGTACTTC. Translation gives CASSLGGGAYEQYF.

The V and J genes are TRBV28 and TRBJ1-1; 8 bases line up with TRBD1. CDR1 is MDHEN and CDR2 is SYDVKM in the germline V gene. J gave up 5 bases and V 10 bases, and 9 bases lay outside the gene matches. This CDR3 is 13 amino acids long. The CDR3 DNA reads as TGTGCCATCCAGGGGGCTCAGGGGACTGAAGCTTTCTTT. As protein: CAIQGAQGTEAFF.

In DNA form, the CDR3 reads TGTGCCAGCTCACGGGAGGGGCGCGGAGATTCACCCCTCCACTTT. Encoded protein: CASSREGRGDSPLHF. The J gene is TRBJ1-6, the V gene TRBV18, with D perhaps TRBD1 (5 bases). This CDR3 region has 15 residues. The germline CDR1 and CDR2 sequences are KGHSH and LQKENI. Trimming removed 4 bases at V and 8 bases at J, with 15 bases between. Filled out from reference TRBV18 and TRBJ1-6, the complete variable domain reads NAGVMQNPRHLVRRRGQEARLRCSPMKGHSHVYWYRQLPEEGLKFMVYLQKENIIDESGMPKERFSAEFPKEGPSILRIQQVVRGDSAAYFCASSREGRGDSPLHFGNGTRLTVT.

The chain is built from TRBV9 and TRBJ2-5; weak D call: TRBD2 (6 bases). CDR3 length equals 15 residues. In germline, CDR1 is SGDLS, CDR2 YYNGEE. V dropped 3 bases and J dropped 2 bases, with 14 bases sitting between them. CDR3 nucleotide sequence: TGTGCCAGCAGCGCGTTAGCGGCAGGACAAGAGACCCAGTACTTC. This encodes CASSALAAGQETQYF.

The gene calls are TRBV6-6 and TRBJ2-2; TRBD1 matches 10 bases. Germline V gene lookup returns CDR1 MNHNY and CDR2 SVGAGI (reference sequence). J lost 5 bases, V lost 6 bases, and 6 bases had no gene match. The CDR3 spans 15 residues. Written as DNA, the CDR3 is TGTGCCAGCAGAAGACAGGGGGCGCCGACCGGGGAGCTGTTTTTT. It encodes CASRRQGAPTGELFF.

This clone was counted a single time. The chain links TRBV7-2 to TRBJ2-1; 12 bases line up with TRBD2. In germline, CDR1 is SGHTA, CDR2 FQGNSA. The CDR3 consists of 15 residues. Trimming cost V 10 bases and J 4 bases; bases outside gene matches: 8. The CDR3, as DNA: TGTGCCACACGGGAGGGGACTAGCGGGTACAATGAGCAGTTCTTC. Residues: CATREGTSGYNEQFF.

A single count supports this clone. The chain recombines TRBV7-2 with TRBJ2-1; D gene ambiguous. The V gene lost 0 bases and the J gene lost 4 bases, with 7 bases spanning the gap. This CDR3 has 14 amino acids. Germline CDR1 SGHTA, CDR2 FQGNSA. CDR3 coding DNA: TGTGCCAGCAGCTTAGCCCCAGATTACAATGAGCAGTTCTTC. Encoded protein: CASSLAPDYNEQFF.

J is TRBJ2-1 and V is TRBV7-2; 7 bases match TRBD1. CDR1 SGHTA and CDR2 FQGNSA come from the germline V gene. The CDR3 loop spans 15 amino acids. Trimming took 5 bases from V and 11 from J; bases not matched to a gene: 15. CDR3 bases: TGTGCCAGCAGCAAACAGGGGCATGAGAGGGGCAAGCAGTTCTTC. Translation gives CASSKQGHERGKQFF.

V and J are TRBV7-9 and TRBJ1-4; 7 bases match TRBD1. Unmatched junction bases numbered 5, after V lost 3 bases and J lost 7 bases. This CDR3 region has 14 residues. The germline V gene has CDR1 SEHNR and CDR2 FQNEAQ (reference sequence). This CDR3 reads CASSFRGRVEKLFF. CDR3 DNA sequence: TGTGCCAGCAGCTTTAGGGGGCGCGTTGAAAAACTGTTTTTT. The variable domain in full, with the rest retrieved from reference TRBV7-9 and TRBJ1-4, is DTGVSQNPRHKITKRGQNVTFRCDPISEHNRLYWYRQTLGQGPEFLTYFQNEAQLEKSRLLSDRFSAERPKGSFSTLEIQRTEQGDSAMYLCASSFRGRVEKLFFGSGTQLSVL.

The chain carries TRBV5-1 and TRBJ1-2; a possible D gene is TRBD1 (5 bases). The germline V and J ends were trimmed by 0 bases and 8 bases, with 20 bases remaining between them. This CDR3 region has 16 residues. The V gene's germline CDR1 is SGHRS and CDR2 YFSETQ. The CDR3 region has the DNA TGCGCCAGCAGCTTGGATGGACAAGGGAGGGTGGAGGGCTACACCTTC. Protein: CASSLDGQGRVEGYTF.